This T cell receptor (beta chain) was recorded in a study of CXCR3-negative and CXCR3-positive naive CD8 T cells. Findings of the study overall: Comparison of naive CXCR3-negative and CXCR3-positive cells revealed similar TRBV-TRBJ usage, while memory cells differed. Naive subsets showed comparable surface CD5, and TCR interaction strength was also inferred from TRB CDR3 physicochemistry. Relative to memory CD8+ cells, whose diversity was much lower, both naive subsets had comparably high diversity.

Germline CDR1 is PRHDT and CDR2 is FYEKMQ (reference sequence). The length of the CDR3 is 15 residues. UMI labels and 5' RACE were used to prepare the TRB cDNA libraries. TCRdb re-called the 5' RACE reads; one entry per CDR3 protein, DNA not given. The table for this sample gives tens of thousands of distinct CDR3 sequences. Concerning this clonotype: Its target is not known.

J is TRBJ1-1 and V is TRBV13; TCRdb returns TRBD1, unconfirmable since there is no DNA. Specimen: naive CXCR3- CD8+ T cells from blood. Stated subset: CD45RO-CCR7+CD27+CD95- naive CD8+ T cells lacking CXCR3 (TNR3-). The receptor's source is a human donor in good health. Some clones in this sample may be carry-over from other donors' samples. This CDR3 is CASSPSLGANTEAFF.